A single sample gave rise to the 14 T cell receptor beta chains below, sequenced in a study of shared clonotypes between healthy human individuals. The data were produced by immunoSEQ multiplex PCR, yet TCRdb's version contains in-frame clones alone and is incomplete. The profile shows a few million clones, 90% to 95% of them singletons. Source material: naive CD4+ T cells sorted from blood. The subset is: CD45RA+ positively selected. The source of these receptors is a man aged 18-30 years in good health.

The gene calls are TRBV5-4 and TRBJ1-2, with a weak D call TRBD1 (6 bases). Germline V gives CDR1 SGHNT, CDR2 YYREEE (reference sequence). The V end lost 4 bases, the J end lost 1 base, and 8 bases lay between the germline ends. CDR3 length equals 13 residues. CDR3 sequence reads: CASSHRDNYGYTF. For the CDR3, the DNA is TGTGCCAGCAGCCACAGGGATAACTATGGCTACACCTTC.

This clone was seen only a few times. The J gene is TRBJ1-1, the V gene TRBV7-9, with 8 nucleotides matching TRBD1. Losses at the gene ends were 8 bases for V and 0 bases for J; bases not matched to a gene: 11. Germline CDR1 and CDR2: SEHNR and FQNEAQ (reference sequence). This CDR3 contains 16 residues. This CDR3 reads CASGTGRGPMNTEAFF. The CDR3 bases are TGTGCCAGCGGGACAGGAAGGGGGCCCATGAACACTGAAGCTTTCTTT.

CDR3 residues: CASSLSGQSYEQYF. For the CDR3, the DNA is TGTGCCAGCAGCTTATCGGGGCAGTCCTACGAGCAGTACTTC. V usage is TRBV7-9 and J usage is TRBJ2-7; D could derive from TRBD1 or TRBD2 (5 bases each). Trimming cost V 2 bases and J 1 base, with 9 bases left between them. CDR1 is SEHNR and CDR2 is FQNEAQ in the germline V gene (reference sequence). CDR3 length equals 14 residues.

The rearrangement links TRBV11-2 to TRBJ2-5, with D uncertain. Per the germline V gene, CDR1 is SGHAT and CDR2 is FQNNGV. The V gene lost 5 bases and the J gene lost 5 bases, with 9 bases spanning the gap. The CDR3 runs to 12 residues. The CDR3 loop is CASSRPKETQYF. The CDR3 DNA sequence: TGTGCCAGCAGCCGACCGAAGGAGACCCAGTACTTC.

This chain uses TRBV5-1 with TRBJ2-7, with 9 bases matching TRBD2. This CDR3 is built from 16 residues. Germline V gene data show CDR1 as SGHRS and CDR2 as YFSETQ. V was clipped by 0 bases and J by 2 bases; unmatched bases: 6. CDR3 nucleotide sequence: TGCGCCAGCAGCTTGGGCAAAGCGGGGGGCACCTACGAGCAGTACTTC. Protein product: CASSLGKAGGTYEQYF.

The chain joins TRBV2 to TRBJ2-1; 7 nucleotides match TRBD2. CDR3 size: 15 residues. J was trimmed by 1 base and V by 1 base; bases with no gene match: 1. CDR1 SNHLY and CDR2 FYNNEI come from the germline V gene. DNA of the CDR3: TGTGCCAGCAGTGAAGAGCGGGGTTCCTACAATGAGCAGTTCTTC. Translated: CASSEERGSYNEQFF.

The chain recombines TRBV19 with TRBJ1-2; D is perhaps TRBD1 (6 bases). Looked up from germline, CDR1 is LNHDA and CDR2 is SQIVND (reference sequence). This CDR3 contains 14 residues. The V and J ends lost 6 bases and 4 bases respectively, with 15 bases between them. The CDR3 here is CASSNRETGYGYTF. In DNA, the CDR3 is TGTGCCAGTAGCAACAGGGAAACCGGCTATGGCTACACCTTC.

CDR3 loop: CASSLVRASGTDTQYF. DNA of the CDR3: TGCGCCAGCAGCTTGGTACGGGCTAGCGGAACAGATACGCAGTATTTT. The genes are TRBV5-1 and TRBJ2-3; 7 positions agree with TRBD2. V was pared by 0 bases and J by 3 bases, with 7 bases of the junction left unmatched. Germline CDR1 SGHRS, CDR2 YFSETQ. The CDR3 is made up of 16 amino acids.

This chain connects TRBV14 to TRBJ2-7, with D perhaps TRBD1 (6 bases). The CDR3 is made up of 18 amino acids. CDR1 is SGHDN, CDR2 FVKESK, per germline. The V end lost 2 bases, the J end lost 4 bases, and 24 bases lay between the germline ends. The CDR3 DNA is TGTGCCAGCAGCCAATATGGACAGATCACCCGGCCGCTATACGAGCAGTACTTC. This translates into CASSQYGQITRPLYEQYF.

The chain employs TRBV6-5 and TRBJ1-1, with a tentative D call TRBD1 (6 bases). Looked up from germline, CDR1 is MNHEY and CDR2 is SVGAGI. The ends were cut back, 8 bases at V and 7 bases at J, with 17 bases in the middle. The CDR3 spans 13 residues. The CDR3 DNA reads TGTGCCAGCTCTCGCGGACAGCGCCTTGAAGCTTTCTTT. Its protein product is CASSRGQRLEAFF.

The chain is built from TRBV2 and TRBJ1-4; D unresolved. This CDR3 has 11 residues. The V and J ends lost 8 bases and 6 bases respectively, with 7 bases between them. Looked up from germline, CDR1 is SNHLY and CDR2 is FYNNEI. The CDR3 protein is CASSVDEKLFF. CDR3 in DNA: TGTGCCAGCTCGGTGGATGAAAAACTGTTTTTT. The entire variable domain, with the rest obtained from reference TRBV2 and TRBJ1-4, is as follows: EPEVTQTPSHQVTQMGQEVILRCVPISNHLYFYWYRQILGQKVEFLVSFYNNEISEKSEIFDDQFSVERPDGSNFTLKIRSTKLEDSAMYFCASSVDEKLFFGSGTQLSVL.

The chain has TRBV5-8 and TRBJ2-7; 7 nucleotides match TRBD2. Germline V gene data show CDR1 as SGHTS and CDR2 as YDEGEE. This CDR3 comprises 14 residues. Losses at the gene ends were 1 base for V and 5 bases for J; bases not matched to a gene: 6. The DNA for the CDR3 is TGTGCCAGCAGCTTGTTGGGACTACAAAACGAGCAGTACTTC. Encoded protein: CASSLLGLQNEQYF.

V and J are TRBV7-2 and TRBJ2-1; no firm D call. V was trimmed by 4 bases and J by 0 bases, leaving 13 bases between them. The germline CDR1 and CDR2 sequences are SGHTA and FQGNSA. The CDR3 sequence is 16 residues long. The CDR3 sequence is CASSSGPRSSYNEQFF. The CDR3 nucleotides read TGTGCCAGCAGCTCCGGACCGCGGAGCTCCTACAATGAGCAGTTCTTC.

The rearrangement joins TRBV7-2 to TRBJ2-5; either TRBD1 or TRBD2 may supply D (5 bases each). This CDR3 spans 14 amino acids. Germline CDR1 and CDR2: SGHTA and FQGNSA. Trimming cost V 1 base and J 4 bases, with 10 bases left between them. CDR3 region: CASSLESGTETQYF. The CDR3, as DNA: TGTGCCAGCAGCTTAGAAAGTGGGACAGAGACCCAGTACTTC.